The rows below give T cell receptor beta chains drawn from one sample of a study of blood T cell repertoires in COVID-19. Clones were sequenced by immunoSEQ multiplex PCR, and TCRdb holds only the in-frame ones, with some missing. The top ten clones hold 0.5% to 0.6% of a sample with about 150,000 clones, 91% of them seen once. The material sequenced was peripheral blood. These TCRs come from a man aged 45 to 65 with acute or convalescent COVID-19. CDR3s include the opening cysteine and the closing phenylalanine or tryptophan. The D gene is left open where the match is weak. The size field is filled for only some rows; it gives once, few, many or a size class.

abundance	v_gene	d_gene	j_gene	CDR3nt	CDR3aa
.	TRBV28	.	TRBJ2-5	TGTGCCAGCAGCAGAAGTCAAGAGACCCAGTACTTC	CASSRSQETQYF
.	TRBV5-5	.	TRBJ1-3	TGTGCCAGCAGCCAAGGACTTTTCTCGGTACCTGGAAACACCATATATTTT	CASSQGLFSVPGNTIYF
.	TRBV4-1	TRBD2	TRBJ2-1	TGCGCCAGCAGCCAAGCCCCGGGACTAGCGGGAGGCTCCTACAATGAGCAGTTCTTC	CASSQAPGLAGGSYNEQFF
.	TRBV27	.	TRBJ2-3	TGTGCCAGCAAAACAAAAGGGGGGGGAGGCTCACAGTATTTT	CASKTKGGGGSQYF
.	TRBV5-1	TRBD1	TRBJ1-1	TGCGCCAGCAGCGGAGGGACAGCCTCGAACACTGAAGCTTTCTTT	CASSGGTASNTEAFF
.	TRBV28	.	TRBJ1-6	TGTGCCAGCAGTTTAGGAGAAGGGGGCTCCTATAATTCACCCCTCCACTTT	CASSLGEGGSYNSPLHF
.	TRBV7-2	TRBD2	TRBJ2-3	TGTGCCAGCAGCTTTAGCGGGGCGGGAAACACAGATACGCAGTATTTT	CASSFSGAGNTDTQYF
once	TRBV7-9	.	TRBJ1-2	TGTGCCAGCAGCCGAGGAATAGGTCCCTATGGCTACACCTTC	CASSRGIGPYGYTF
.	TRBV4-1	.	TRBJ1-3	TGCGCCAGCAGCGCTAGGAGCGGGAGGACAGCTGGAAACACCATATATTTT	CASSARSGRTAGNTIYF
once	TRBV27	TRBD2	TRBJ2-1	TGTGCCAGCAGTTTCCTAACTAGCGGAAGCCATGAGTTCTTC	CASSFLTSGSHEFF
.	TRBV7-2	.	TRBJ2-2	TGTGCCAGCAGCTTAGCGGCGGGGAAGAACACCGGGGAGCTGTTTTTT	CASSLAAGKNTGELFF
.	TRBV4-1	.	TRBJ2-3	TGCGCCAGCAGCCAAGCACCCCCAGGGGCTAGCACAGATACGCAGTATTTT	CASSQAPPGASTDTQYF
.	TRBV28	.	TRBJ1-2	TGTGCCAGCAGGGATGCTCGGGTAAACTATGGCTACACCTTC	CASRDARVNYGYTF
.	TRBV10-3	.	TRBJ2-1	TGTGCCACCTCTGCTGACAAAGGGGTAATTAGAAATGAGCAGTTCTTC	CATSADKGVIRNEQFF
.	TRBV27	TRBD1	TRBJ1-2	TGTGCCAGCAGTTTGGGGCAGGGGGGAGGCTACACCTTC	CASSLGQGGGYTF
.	TRBV7-9	TRBD1	TRBJ1-4	TGTGCCAGCAGCTTCGGACAGGGGAATGAAAAACTGTTTTTT	CASSFGQGNEKLFF